These T cell receptor beta chains were read from a single sample in a study of shared clonotypes between healthy human individuals. This table comes from immunoSEQ multiplex PCR, and its TCRdb copy is limited to in-frame clones, with some not included. Of hundreds of thousands of clones listed, about 90% were seen once; the top ten hold approximately 22%. Material for sequencing was naive CD8+ T cells sorted from blood. These receptors were collected from a man under 40 in good health. The CDR3 runs from the conserved cysteine through the conserved F or W. D genes are given only for firm matches. Clone size is stated in some rows and not others, as once, few, many or a class when expanded.

d_call clone_size j_call v_call cdr3_nt cdr3_aa
NA NA TRBJ2-1 TRBV27 TGTGCCAGCAGTTTAAACCATGAGCAGTTCTTC CASSLNHEQFF
TRBD2 NA TRBJ2-2 TRBV15 TGTGCCACCAGCAGAGACCCACTAGCGAGGGAGAACACCGGGGAGCTGTTTTTT CATSRDPLARENTGELFF
NA NA TRBJ2-5 TRBV25-1 TGTGCCAGCAGTCTAGAGACCCAGTACTTC CASSLETQYF
TRBD1 NA TRBJ2-1 TRBV7-2 TGTGCCAGCAGCCAGGGACAGGACGCCAATGAGCAGTTCTTC CASSQGQDANEQFF
NA NA TRBJ2-2 TRBV9 TGTGCCAGCAGCGTTCCTTCCAAGGGGGCGAACACCGGGGAGCTGTTTTTT CASSVPSKGANTGELFF
NA few TRBJ1-1 TRBV29-1 TGCAGCGCTGTTTTACCCAGGGAGAACACTGAAGCTTTCTTT CSAVLPRENTEAFF
TRBD1 NA TRBJ2-7 TRBV6-1 TGTGCCAGCAGTGAATTGCAGGGGGCCTACGAGCAGTACTTC CASSELQGAYEQYF
NA NA TRBJ2-7 TRBV11-2 TGTGCCAGCAGGGTCGGACTACCTTACGAGCAGTACTTC CASRVGLPYEQYF
NA NA TRBJ2-1 TRBV5-1 TGCGCCAGCAGCATCGACAGCCCCGAGGTGGGCTGGGATGAGCAGTTCTTC CASSIDSPEVGWDEQFF
NA NA TRBJ2-1 TRBV29-1 TGCAGCGTTGGGGCAGGGGAGTTAGGTGAGCAGTTCTTC CSVGAGELGEQFF
NA NA TRBJ2-5 TRBV5-6 TGTGCCAGCAGCCCCCCCGGGCTCCAAGAGACCCAGTACTTC CASSPPGLQETQYF
NA NA TRBJ2-2 TRBV4-1 TGCGCCAGCAGCCAAGCCGTACCTCCGCGGTCCGGGGAGCTGTTTTTT CASSQAVPPRSGELFF
NA NA TRBJ2-7 TRBV27 TGTGCCAGCAAAGGGGGATCCTACGAGCAGTACTTC CASKGGSYEQYF
NA NA TRBJ2-7 TRBV5-6 TGTGCCAGCAGCTTTTACCGGGCGCGAGAGCAGTACTTC CASSFYRAREQYF
TRBD2 NA TRBJ2-7 TRBV5-1 TGCGCCAGCAGCTTGGCCAGCGGGAGTACGGTCGAGCAGTACTTC CASSLASGSTVEQYF
NA NA TRBJ2-7 TRBV6-5 TGTGCCAGCAGTACTCCTAGTTCCCACGGCTACGAGCAGTACTTC CASSTPSSHGYEQYF
NA NA TRBJ2-2 TRBV7-9 TGTGCCAGCAGCTTAGGGTCCGGGGGCGACACCGGGGAGCTGTTTTTT CASSLGSGGDTGELFF
NA NA TRBJ2-7 TRBV7-9 TGTGCCAGCAGCTTAGGTGGCGGCAGCTACGAGCAGTACTTC CASSLGGGSYEQYF
TRBD1 NA TRBJ2-5 TRBV6-6 TGTGCCAGCAGTTACTCAGGGGACAGCCAAGAGACCCAGTACTTC CASSYSGDSQETQYF
TRBD2 NA TRBJ2-7 TRBV7-2 TGTGCCAGCAGCTTAATTCCGGGAGGGTCCCCCTACGAGCAGTACTTC CASSLIPGGSPYEQYF
TRBD2 NA TRBJ2-2 TRBV7-9 TGTGCCAGCAGCCAAGGACTAGCGGGAGGCCGGGACACCGGGGAGCTGTTTTTT CASSQGLAGGRDTGELFF
NA NA TRBJ1-2 TRBV4-1 TGCGCCAGCAGCCCCCAGTCCAGGGTCAGCCAGATGGAGGGCTACACCTTC CASSPQSRVSQMEGYTF
TRBD2 NA TRBJ2-3 TRBV9 TGTGCCAGCAGCGTAGACGCCCCTTTAGCGGGGGCCACAGATACGCAGTATTTT CASSVDAPLAGATDTQYF
NA NA TRBJ1-4 TRBV6-5 TGTGCCAGCAGGAGGACAGCTAATGAAAAACTGTTTTTT CASRRTANEKLFF
TRBD2 NA TRBJ2-1 TRBV29-1 TGCAGCGTTGTGGCGGGAGGAGAGCTTGAGCAGTTCTTC CSVVAGGELEQFF
NA once TRBJ2-5 TRBV9 TGTGCCAGCAGCGTAAACGATGGGCCAGAGACCCAGTACTTC CASSVNDGPETQYF
NA NA TRBJ1-5 TRBV28 TGTGCCAGCAGTTTATCGGTGGGGGGAAATCAGCCCCAGCATTTT CASSLSVGGNQPQHF
NA NA TRBJ1-5 TRBV13 TGTGCCAGCAGCTTATCCCAGGGGCTAGTTAGTCAGCCCCAGCATTTT CASSLSQGLVSQPQHF
NA NA TRBJ2-3 TRBV29-1 TGCAGCGTTGAAGTGGAGGGTTCGGATACGCAGTATTTT CSVEVEGSDTQYF
NA NA TRBJ2-3 TRBV7-9 TGTGCCAGCAGCTTCCGACTCGGGGACGACACAGATACGCAGTATTTT CASSFRLGDDTDTQYF
TRBD1 NA TRBJ2-5 TRBV5-4 TGTGCCAGCAGCTGGGGGACAGGGACGGGGCTCCAAGAGACCCAGTACTTC CASSWGTGTGLQETQYF
TRBD1 NA TRBJ2-3 TRBV2 TGTGCCAGCAGTGAATCAACTGGGACAGGGGGCGCTTTCGGCACAGATACGCAGTATTTT CASSESTGTGGAFGTDTQYF
NA NA TRBJ1-5 TRBV7-9 TGTGCCAGCAGCTTAGCAACAGGGTCTCAGCCCCAGCATTTT CASSLATGSQPQHF
NA NA TRBJ2-1 TRBV7-8 TGTGCCAGCAGCCCTGGGGTAGAGGGGTGGGGTATTACAGGGGAGCAGTTCTTC CASSPGVEGWGITGEQFF
NA NA TRBJ2-7 TRBV5-4 TGTGCCAGCAGCTCGTACCCATGGGGAGATTACGAGCAGTACTTC CASSSYPWGDYEQYF
TRBD1 NA TRBJ2-7 TRBV7-9 TGTGCCAGCAGCTTAGGGGGGACAGGGGGATACGAGCAGTACTTC CASSLGGTGGYEQYF
NA NA TRBJ2-7 TRBV28 TGTGCCAGCAGTTTTGTGGAACGAGCCTACGAGCAGTACTTC CASSFVERAYEQYF
TRBD1 once TRBJ2-2 TRBV2 TGTGCCAGGGGGGGACAGGGCCTAAACACCGGGGAGCTGTTTTTT CARGGQGLNTGELFF
TRBD1 once TRBJ2-7 TRBV11-2 TGTGCCAGCAGCTTAGGGACAGGGGATGAGCAGTACTTC CASSLGTGDEQYF